This is a list of T cell receptor beta chains from one sample in a study of blood T cell repertoires in COVID-19. The table came from immunoSEQ multiplex PCR; TCRdb's copy has only in-frame clones and leaves some out. The data show 92,000 or so clones, roughly 78% seen once. The sequenced sample consisted of peripheral blood. Receptor source: a woman aged 80 or over with acute or convalescent COVID-19. The CDR3 runs from the conserved cysteine through the conserved F or W. The order of the fields is V gene, clone size, J gene, D gene, CDR3 protein, CDR3 DNA. The D gene is left open where the match is weak. Clone size appears in some rows only: once, few, many, or a class for an expanded clone.

V gene: TRBV11-3
clone size: .
J gene: TRBJ2-2
D gene: TRBD1
CDR3 protein: CASSFDRGVGELFF
CDR3 DNA: TGTGCCAGCAGCTTTGACAGGGGAGTCGGGGAGCTGTTTTTT

V gene: TRBV5-5
clone size: .
J gene: TRBJ2-1
D gene: TRBD1
CDR3 protein: CASSPDRIYNEQFF
CDR3 DNA: TGTGCCAGCAGTCCGGACAGGATTTACAATGAGCAGTTCTTC

V gene: TRBV7-7
clone size: .
J gene: TRBJ2-1
D gene: TRBD1
CDR3 protein: CASSLDQDREQFF
CDR3 DNA: TGTGCTAGCAGCTTAGATCAGGACAGGGAGCAGTTCTTC

V gene: TRBV5-6
clone size: .
J gene: TRBJ1-2
D gene: .
CDR3 protein: CASSLLGRVDYGYTF
CDR3 DNA: TGTGCCAGCAGCTTATTGGGCAGGGTGGACTATGGCTACACCTTC

V gene: TRBV27
clone size: .
J gene: TRBJ2-7
D gene: TRBD2
CDR3 protein: CASSYSGGYEQYF
CDR3 DNA: TGTGCCAGCAGTTATAGCGGGGGTTACGAGCAGTACTTC

V gene: TRBV19
clone size: .
J gene: TRBJ2-3
D gene: .
CDR3 protein: CASSLGTAGLDRRYF
CDR3 DNA: TGTGCCAGTAGCCTAGGCACGGCAGGGCTTGATCGGCGGTATTTT

V gene: TRBV7-9
clone size: .
J gene: TRBJ1-2
D gene: TRBD1
CDR3 protein: CASSFYRDRGNYGYTF
CDR3 DNA: TGTGCCAGCAGTTTTTACCGGGACAGGGGGAACTATGGCTACACCTTC

V gene: TRBV7-9
clone size: few
J gene: TRBJ1-4
D gene: .
CDR3 protein: CASSLGVRGGEKLFF
CDR3 DNA: TGTGCCAGCAGCTTAGGTGTCAGGGGTGGCGAAAAACTGTTTTTT

V gene: TRBV4-1
clone size: few
J gene: TRBJ2-2
D gene: .
CDR3 protein: CASSQVISGTGELFF
CDR3 DNA: TGCGCCAGCAGCCAGGTGATCTCGGGCACCGGGGAGCTGTTTTTT

V gene: TRBV2
clone size: few
J gene: TRBJ2-5
D gene: .
CDR3 protein: CASSQDSQETQYF
CDR3 DNA: TGTGCCAGCAGCCAGGACTCGCAAGAGACCCAGTACTTC

V gene: TRBV2
clone size: .
J gene: TRBJ1-2
D gene: .
CDR3 protein: CASSAAGANYGYTF
CDR3 DNA: TGTGCCAGCAGTGCCGCCGGAGCTAACTATGGCTACACCTTC

V gene: TRBV5-1
clone size: .
J gene: TRBJ1-6
D gene: TRBD1
CDR3 protein: CASSSGTVYNSPLHF
CDR3 DNA: TGCGCCAGCAGCTCCGGGACAGTCTATAATTCACCCCTCCACTTT

V gene: TRBV6-2/TRBV6-3
clone size: .
J gene: TRBJ2-1
D gene: TRBD1
CDR3 protein: CASSYDQGAYSYNEQFF
CDR3 DNA: TGTGCCAGCAGTTACGATCAGGGGGCGTACTCCTACAATGAGCAGTTCTTC

V gene: TRBV7-9
clone size: few
J gene: TRBJ1-2
D gene: TRBD1
CDR3 protein: CASSPWTGTNYGYTF
CDR3 DNA: TGTGCCAGCAGCCCGTGGACAGGGACAAACTATGGCTACACCTTC

V gene: TRBV28
clone size: .
J gene: TRBJ2-7
D gene: TRBD2
CDR3 protein: CATRSSGGPTYEQYF
CDR3 DNA: TGTGCCACCAGGTCGAGCGGGGGCCCAACCTACGAGCAGTACTTC

V gene: TRBV4-3
clone size: .
J gene: TRBJ2-3
D gene: TRBD2
CDR3 protein: CASSRRTSGGSDTQYF
CDR3 DNA: TGCGCCAGCAGCCGCCGGACTAGCGGGGGATCAGATACGCAGTATTTT

V gene: TRBV12-3/TRBV12-4
clone size: .
J gene: TRBJ1-2
D gene: .
CDR3 protein: CASSSTDYGYTF
CDR3 DNA: TGTGCCAGCAGTTCTACGGACTATGGCTACACCTTC

V gene: TRBV7-8
clone size: .
J gene: TRBJ1-5
D gene: .
CDR3 protein: CASSHSETGNQPQHF
CDR3 DNA: TGTGCCAGCAGCCATTCAGAGACGGGTAATCAGCCCCAGCATTTT

V gene: TRBV2
clone size: .
J gene: TRBJ2-5
D gene: .
CDR3 protein: CASGYSRVTYQETQYF
CDR3 DNA: TGTGCCAGCGGATACTCCAGGGTTACGTACCAAGAGACCCAGTACTTC

V gene: TRBV4-1
clone size: .
J gene: TRBJ1-3
D gene: .
CDR3 protein: CASSPGGSGNTIYF
CDR3 DNA: TGCGCCAGCAGCCCGGGGGGTAGCGGAAACACCATATATTTT

V gene: TRBV7-2
clone size: .
J gene: TRBJ2-3
D gene: .
CDR3 protein: CASSSLGVPDTQYF
CDR3 DNA: TGTGCCAGCAGCTCCCTCGGGGTACCAGATACGCAGTATTTT

V gene: TRBV6-1
clone size: .
J gene: TRBJ2-5
D gene: .
CDR3 protein: CASSDWDFQETQYF
CDR3 DNA: TGTGCCAGCAGTGATTGGGACTTCCAAGAGACCCAGTACTTC

V gene: TRBV7-8
clone size: .
J gene: TRBJ1-1
D gene: TRBD1
CDR3 protein: CASSSTGVTEAFF
CDR3 DNA: TGTGCCAGCAGCTCGACAGGGGTGACTGAAGCTTTCTTT